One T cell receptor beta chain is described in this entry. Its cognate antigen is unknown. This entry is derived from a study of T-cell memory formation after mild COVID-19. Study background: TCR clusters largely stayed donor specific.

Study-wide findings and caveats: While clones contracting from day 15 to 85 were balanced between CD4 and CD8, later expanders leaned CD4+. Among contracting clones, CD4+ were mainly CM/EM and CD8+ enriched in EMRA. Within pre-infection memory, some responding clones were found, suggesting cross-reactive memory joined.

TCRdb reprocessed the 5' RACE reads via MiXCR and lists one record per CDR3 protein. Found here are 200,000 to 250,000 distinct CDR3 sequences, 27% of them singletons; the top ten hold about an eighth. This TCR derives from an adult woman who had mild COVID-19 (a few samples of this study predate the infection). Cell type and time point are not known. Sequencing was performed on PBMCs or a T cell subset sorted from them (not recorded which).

For the CDR3, the DNA is TGCAGTGCTAGAGACAAGACAGGGGGCCCTGAAGCTTTCTTT. Encoded protein: CSARDKTGGPEAFF. The chain couples TRBV20-1 to TRBJ1-1, with 10 positions matching TRBD1. Per germline, CDR1 DFQATT and CDR2 SNEGSKA (reference sequence). The CDR3 contains 14 residues. J gave up 6 bases and V 0 bases, and 4 bases lay outside the gene matches.